The TCR beta chain under discussion was sequenced for a study of cytomegalovirus exposure and HLA in healthy donors. Overall study results and limits: Rates of TCR association differed by HLA locus in a later analysis, with DRB1 highest and HLA-C lowest. Specificity for CMV antigens was confirmed in vitro for a few of the CMV-associated chains. A later analysis, which compared TCR beta chains of equal frequency, found the HLA-associated ones more clonally expanded.

This CDR3 is 14 amino acids long. Germline V CDR1 and CDR2: SNHLY, FYNNEI. V was clipped by 6 bases and J by 1 base, with 12 bases between them. Details on this clone: Antigen: not known.

The PCR had 60 Vbeta and 13 Jbeta primers. The protocol was immunoSEQ multiplex PCR, while the TCRdb copy is restricted to in-frame clones and leaves out a portion. The top ten clones hold approximately 1.5% of a sample with under 200,000 clones, about 71% of them seen once. The V and J genes are TRBV2 and TRBJ2-5, with TRBD2 as a possible D gene (5 bases). This TCR came from a man aged 45-60 years in good health and CMV-seronegative. Sequencing input: PBMCs. CDR3 region: CASREATTQETQYF. CDR3 in DNA: TGTGCCAGCAGGGAGGCAACGACCCAAGAGACCCAGTACTTC.